This T cell receptor beta chain stems from a study of spatial heterogeneity in lung cancer. Whole-study context: Researchers sequenced follow-up PBMC samples if they had them, and these came a median of around 2 years after resection.

This clonotype was seen at least ten times. Trimming removed 2 bases at V and 3 bases at J, with 8 bases between. Per the germline V gene, CDR1 is MNHEY and CDR2 is SVGEGT. CDR3 length equals 14 residues. TCRdb re-called the 5' RACE reads through MiXCR, storing one row per CDR3 protein. This sample has roughly 18,000 distinct CDR3 sequences, with 19% found just once. Time point denoted: blood at routine non-recurrence follow-up after resection. No cell sorting; template was whole RNA from tumor, lung tissue or PBMC. The sequencing used PBMCs, collected at follow-up. The source of this sequence is a male donor with early-stage non-small cell lung cancer. The rearrangement joins TRBV6-2 or TRBV6-3 to TRBJ2-1, with a tentative D call TRBD1 (5 bases). The DNA of the CDR3 is TGTGCCAGCAGTTACGACAGAAGCTACAATGAGCAGTTCTTC. It specifies CASSYDRSYNEQFF.